The rows below give T cell receptor beta chains drawn from one sample of a study of blood T cell repertoires in COVID-19. Method: immunoSEQ multiplex PCR; TCRdb's copy keeps in-frame clones and lacks some. The sample has about 300,000 clones, around 85% seen once. The sequenced material came from PBMCs or T cells enriched from blood (not recorded which). The source is a woman younger than 45 who had been exposed to COVID-19. The CDR3 runs from the conserved cysteine through the conserved F or W. The D gene is left open where the match is weak. Clone size appears in some rows only: once, few, many, or a class for an expanded clone.

cdr3_aa cdr3_nt j_call v_call d_call clone_size
CASSYRGGSGNTIYF TGTGCCAGCAGTTACAGGGGAGGATCTGGAAACACCATATATTTT TRBJ1-3 TRBV6-5 - -
CASSLGQKETQYF TGTGCCAGCAGTTTAGGGCAGAAAGAGACCCAGTACTTC TRBJ2-5 TRBV12-3/TRBV12-4 - -
CASSFGGREETQYF TGTGCCAGCAGCTTTGGCGGGAGAGAGGAGACCCAGTACTTC TRBJ2-5 TRBV5-8 TRBD2 -
CASSLGFTGEGYTF TGTGCCAGCAGCTTAGGGTTTACAGGGGAAGGCTACACCTTC TRBJ1-2 TRBV7-2 TRBD1 -
CASSIKLGGATIAGELFF TGTGCCAGCAGTATTAAATTGGGAGGGGCCACGATTGCTGGGGAGCTGTTTTTT TRBJ2-2 TRBV25-1 TRBD2 -
CASSSETVGSTEAFF TGTGCCAGCTCATCGGAGACCGTTGGGAGCACTGAAGCTTTCTTT TRBJ1-1 TRBV18 - -
CASSLVQFSEAFF TGTGCCAGCAGCTTGGTTCAATTTAGCGAAGCTTTCTTT TRBJ1-1 TRBV5-6 - -
CASSIGGADYGYTF TGTGCCAGTAGTATAGGGGGCGCCGACTATGGCTACACCTTC TRBJ1-2 TRBV19 - once
CASSLSGGGFYEQYF TGTGCCAGCAGCTTATCAGGGGGTGGGTTCTACGAGCAGTACTTC TRBJ2-7 TRBV7-2 TRBD1 -
CASSASLAGGPSGANVLTF TGTGCCAGTAGTGCTAGTCTAGCGGGGGGGCCCTCTGGGGCCAACGTCCTGACTTTC TRBJ2-6 TRBV19 TRBD2 -
CASSSQGLETQYF TGTGCCAGCAGTTCACAGGGGTTGGAGACCCAGTACTTC TRBJ2-5 TRBV12-3/TRBV12-4 TRBD1 -
CASRVGQGAYEQYF TGTGCCAGCAGGGTAGGACAGGGAGCCTACGAGCAGTACTTC TRBJ2-7 TRBV2 TRBD1 -
CASSSARGRGRNTIYF TGTGCCAGCAGCTCCGCGAGGGGACGGGGGAGGAACACCATATATTTT TRBJ1-3 TRBV27 - -
CASRKWKGAYTEAFF TGTGCCAGCAGGAAGTGGAAGGGGGCCTATACTGAAGCTTTCTTT TRBJ1-1 TRBV27 TRBD1 -
CASSDRAAGETQYF TGTGCCAGCAGCGACCGGGCCGCGGGAGAGACCCAGTACTTC TRBJ2-5 TRBV7-8 - -
CASSKKQRDGYTF TGTGCCAGCAGTAAAAAACAGCGGGATGGCTACACCTTC TRBJ1-2 TRBV28 - -
CASRVPRFSSYNEQFF TGTGCCAGCAGGGTACCCAGGTTCAGCTCCTACAATGAGCAGTTCTTC TRBJ2-1 TRBV7-3 - many
CASSITSANQPQHF TGTGCCAGTAGTATCACAAGCGCCAATCAGCCCCAGCATTTT TRBJ1-5 TRBV19 - -
CAINQDSSSGNTIYF TGTGCCATCAATCAGGACAGCAGCTCTGGAAACACCATATATTTT TRBJ1-3 TRBV10-3 - -
CASSLSGLATGEQYF TGTGCCAGTAGTCTATCGGGACTAGCGACGGGGGAGCAGTACTTC TRBJ2-7 TRBV19 TRBD2 -
CASSSRLSFF TGTGCCAGCAGCTCTCGACTTTCTTTCTTT TRBJ1-1 TRBV5-8 - -
CASRGTGTTEAFF TGTGCCAGCAGGGGAACAGGGACCACTGAAGCTTTCTTT TRBJ1-1 TRBV12-3/TRBV12-4 - -
CASSDQTSGRADTQYF TGTGCCAGCAGTGACCAGACTAGCGGGAGGGCAGATACGCAGTATTTT TRBJ2-3 TRBV6-4 TRBD2 -
CASSGLTSGGPREKDTQYF TGTGCCAGCAGCGGATTGACTAGCGGGGGGCCAAGGGAGAAAGATACGCAGTATTTT TRBJ2-3 TRBV13 TRBD2 -
CASSLAGQGINEQFF TGCGCCAGCAGCTTGGCTGGACAGGGGATCAATGAGCAGTTCTTC TRBJ2-1 TRBV5-1 TRBD1 -